This is a list of T cell receptor beta chains from one sample in a study of technical replicates of blood from several donors. The method was immunoSEQ multiplex PCR; TCRdb's version includes in-frame clones alone and lacks a portion of them. The sample shows over 10,000 clones, over 90% of them seen only once. The specimen sequenced was PBMCs. The receptors shown here come from a human donor in good health. The CDR3 runs from the conserved cysteine through the conserved F or W. The D gene is left open where the match is weak. Only part of the rows carry a size: once, few, many, or a class if the clone is expanded.

j_gene | v_gene | d_gene | abundance | CDR3aa | CDR3nt
TRBJ2-7 | TRBV7-2 | TRBD2 | . | CASSLGREPLDGSYEQYF | TGTGCCAGCAGCTTAGGGCGGGAGCCCCTTGACGGGTCCTACGAGCAGTACTTC
TRBJ1-2 | TRBV6-1 | . | . | CASTLDRLIYGYTF | TGTGCCAGCACCCTTGACAGGCTCATCTATGGCTACACCTTC
TRBJ2-1 | TRBV29-1 | . | . | CSVELGSDEQFF | TGCAGCGTTGAATTAGGTAGCGATGAGCAGTTCTTC
TRBJ2-6 | TRBV6-6 | TRBD1 | once | CASSPRGGANVLTF | TGTGCCAGCAGTCCCAGGGGGGGGGCCAACGTCCTGACTTTC
TRBJ2-7 | TRBV5-5 | . | . | CASSLITEYEQYF | TGTGCCAGCAGCTTGATTACCGAGTACGAGCAGTACTTC
TRBJ2-4 | TRBV5-5 | TRBD2 | . | CASSLTSGSFAIQYF | TGTGCCAGCAGCTTGACTAGCGGGAGCTTTGCCATTCAGTACTTC
TRBJ1-2 | TRBV7-9 | . | once | CASSSPTGVNGYTF | TGTGCCAGCAGCTCCCCGACAGGCGTGAATGGCTACACCTTC
TRBJ2-1 | TRBV7-8 | . | . | CASSLAWTGGGYNEQFF | TGTGCCAGCAGCTTAGCTTGGACGGGGGGCGGATACAATGAGCAGTTCTTC
TRBJ2-5 | TRBV5-4 | TRBD2 | . | CASSLGSGRAEKETQYF | TGTGCCAGCAGCTTGGGAAGCGGGAGGGCGGAGAAAGAGACCCAGTACTTC
TRBJ2-3 | TRBV7-2 | . | . | CASTALGALGTDTQYF | TGTGCCAGCACTGCGCTGGGGGCTTTGGGCACAGATACGCAGTATTTT
TRBJ2-7 | TRBV11-2 | . | . | CASSRRQTYEQYF | TGTGCCAGCAGCCGTCGACAGACCTACGAGCAGTACTTC
TRBJ2-3 | TRBV30 | TRBD2 | . | CAWTGTSGRSDTQYF | TGTGCCTGGACCGGGACTAGCGGGAGGTCAGATACGCAGTATTTT
TRBJ1-2 | TRBV6-1 | . | . | CASSEAAGVQYGYTF | TGTGCCAGCAGTGAAGCGGCAGGGGTTCAGTATGGCTACACCTTC
TRBJ2-1 | TRBV19 | . | . | CASSPQGFDEQFF | TGTGCCAGTAGCCCGCAGGGGTTCGATGAGCAGTTCTTC
TRBJ2-1 | TRBV11-2 | TRBD2 | . | CASSPGTSGRKSYNEQFF | TGTGCCAGCAGCCCAGGGACTAGCGGGAGAAAATCCTACAATGAGCAGTTCTTC
TRBJ2-7 | TRBV7-8 | TRBD1 | . | CASSLGLLGQGYEQYF | TGTGCCAGCAGCTTAGGTCTCCTGGGACAGGGCTACGAGCAGTACTTC
TRBJ2-7 | TRBV5-5 | . | . | CASSPWPLTYEQYF | TGTGCCAGCAGCCCCTGGCCTTTAACATACGAGCAGTACTTC
TRBJ2-2 | TRBV5-1 | TRBD2 | . | CASSALAGGPNTGELFF | TGCGCCAGCAGCGCACTAGCGGGAGGCCCGAACACCGGGGAGCTGTTTTTT
TRBJ1-2 | TRBV28 | TRBD1 | . | CASRIQGEVHGYTF | TGTGCCAGCAGGATACAGGGGGAGGTGCATGGCTACACCTTC
TRBJ2-2 | TRBV10-1 | TRBD1 | . | CASSWTGMDTGELFF | TGCGCCAGCAGCTGGACAGGGATGGACACCGGGGAGCTGTTTTTT
TRBJ2-1 | TRBV7-2 | TRBD2 | . | CASTWGGPYNEQFF | TGTGCCAGCACTTGGGGAGGGCCCTACAATGAGCAGTTCTTC
TRBJ2-3 | TRBV27 | . | . | CASSFGIPTDTQYF | TGTGCCAGCAGTTTCGGGATACCCACAGATACGCAGTATTTT
TRBJ2-7 | TRBV11-2 | . | . | CASSFRRVGEQYF | TGTGCCAGCAGCTTCCGCAGGGTAGGGGAGCAGTACTTC
TRBJ2-1 | TRBV18 | TRBD1 | . | CASSPSTGTGGSNEQFF | TGTGCCAGCTCACCCTCCACCGGGACAGGGGGTTCCAATGAGCAGTTCTTC
TRBJ2-2 | TRBV27 | TRBD2 | . | CASSPPSATSGNTGELFF | TGTGCCAGCAGTCCCCCAAGCGCGACTAGCGGGAACACCGGGGAGCTGTTTTTT
TRBJ2-6 | TRBV19 | . | . | CASRNEGAGANVLTF | TGTGCCAGTAGAAACGAGGGGGCTGGGGCCAACGTCCTGACTTTC
TRBJ2-2 | TRBV10-2 | . | few | CASSDTGAGELFF | TGCGCCAGCAGTGATACGGGGGCCGGGGAGCTGTTTTTT
TRBJ1-5 | TRBV28 | TRBD1 | once | CASSNRDREYSNQPQHF | TGTGCCAGCAGTAACCGGGACAGGGAATATAGCAATCAGCCCCAGCATTTT
TRBJ1-1 | TRBV5-1 | TRBD1 | . | CASSTGTGDSTEAFF | TGCGCCAGCAGCACAGGGACAGGGGACAGCACTGAAGCTTTCTTT